This T cell receptor beta chain emerged from a study of cytomegalovirus exposure and HLA in healthy donors. Study outcomes and limitations: One variant, a missense change in DCLRE1C, was linked in a later analysis to TCR beta V- and J-gene trimming. Per published accounts, TCR beta sequences correctly predicted the HLA-A and HLA-B alleles of most subjects.

In the case of this clone: As yet, its antigen is unknown.

Use of 60 Vbeta and 13 Jbeta primers characterized the PCR. The table came from immunoSEQ multiplex PCR; TCRdb's copy has only in-frame clones and leaves some out. The sample yields about 94,000 clones, just under 80% seen once. The CDR3 loop spans 17 amino acids. The ends were cut back, 0 bases at V and 0 bases at J, with 12 bases in the middle. Germline V lookup: CDR1 LGHNA, CDR2 YSLEER. The V gene is TRBV4-3, the J gene TRBJ1-5; D gene ambiguous. The sample taken for sequencing was PBMCs. This clonotype was obtained from a woman aged 35 to 49 in good health and CMV-seronegative. The CDR3 here is CASSQDRTPYSNQPQHF. CDR3 in DNA: TGCGCCAGCAGCCAAGATCGAACACCTTATAGCAATCAGCCCCAGCATTTT.